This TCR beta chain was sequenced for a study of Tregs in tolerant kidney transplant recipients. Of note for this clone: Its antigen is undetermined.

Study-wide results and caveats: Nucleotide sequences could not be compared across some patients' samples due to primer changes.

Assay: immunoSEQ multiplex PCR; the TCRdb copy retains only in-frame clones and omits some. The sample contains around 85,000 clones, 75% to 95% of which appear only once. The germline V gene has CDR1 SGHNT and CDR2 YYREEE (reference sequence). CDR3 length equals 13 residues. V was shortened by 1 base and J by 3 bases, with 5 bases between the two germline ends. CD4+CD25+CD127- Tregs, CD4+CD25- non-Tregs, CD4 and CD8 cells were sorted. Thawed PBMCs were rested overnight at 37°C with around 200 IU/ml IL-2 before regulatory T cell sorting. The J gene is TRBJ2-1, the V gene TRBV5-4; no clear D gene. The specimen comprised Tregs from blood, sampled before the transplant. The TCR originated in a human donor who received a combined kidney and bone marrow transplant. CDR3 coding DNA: TGTGCCAGCAGCTTGATGAGCTACAATGAGCAGTTCTTC. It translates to CASSLMSYNEQFF.